This TCR beta chain comes out of a study of memory CD4+ T cells and cytomegalovirus serostatus. Overall study context: Of the healthy Belgian adults, roughly ten were CMV seropositive and 24 seronegative. Notes on the study in general: The CMV-associated TCR signature appears largely within the CD4+ memory repertoire.

Produced via immunoSEQ multiplex PCR; TCRdb's table is partial and in-frame only. The data contain fewer than 40,000 clones, around three quarters of them singletons. Worth noting for this clone: The target antigen is unknown.

Germline V lookup: CDR1 SEHNR, CDR2 FQNEAQ (reference sequence). This CDR3 spans 11 amino acids. Single viable CD3+CD4+CD8-CD45RO+ cells were sorted as the memory CD4+ T cells. Donors' CMV status reflects serum IgG against pp150, pp28, p38, p52. After thawing, CD4+ T cells were positively selected. The sequence came from an adult in good health and CMV-seropositive. The source material was memory CD4+ T cells from blood. The gene calls are TRBV7-9 and TRBJ2-5; D remains ambiguous. The J call may be in error: the DNA end matches TRBJ2-7 better. DNA for the CDR3: TGTGCCAGCAGCTTTGCCTACGAGCAGTACTTC. Protein product: CASSFAYEQYF.